These 10 T cell receptor beta chains were all obtained from the same sample, sequenced in a study of CD8 T cells in Susac syndrome. TEMRA sorting was based on memory subsets that CD27 and CD45RA staining had defined. The authors reverse transcribed about 0.5 to 1 ug RNA with random hexamers. TCRdb itself ran the immunoSEQ multiplex PCR reads through MiXCR, one entry per CDR3 protein. There are about 2,600 distinct CDR3 sequences in the sample; just under 75% occur only once, and roughly a fifth lies in the top ten. The sequenced sample consisted of CD8+ TEMRA cells from PBMCs. Subset here: FACS-sorted terminally differentiated effector memory CD8+ T cells re-expressing CD45RA (CD8+ TEMRA). The source of these receptors is a human donor with Susac syndrome.

This rearrangement joins TRBV27 to TRBJ2-3; a weak D match, TRBD2 (6 bases). This CDR3 comprises 15 residues. V was clipped by 0 bases and J by 6 bases, with 13 bases between them. Germline V gene sequence: CDR1 MNHEY, CDR2 SMNVEV (reference sequence). CDR3 in DNA: TGTGCCAGCAGTTTATCTGGGGGGATACGGGATACGCAGTATTTT. It translates to CASSLSGGIRDTQYF.

Only a few counts were recorded for this clonotype. This sequence joins TRBV12-3 or TRBV12-4 and TRBJ2-5; possibly TRBD1 or TRBD2 for D (6 bases each). The V and J ends lost 5 bases and 1 base respectively, with 14 bases between them. The CDR3 covers 15 residues. The CDR3 loop is CASSLRGAAQETQYF. The CDR3 nucleotides are TGTGCCAGCAGTCTTAGGGGGGCAGCCCAAGAGACCCAGTACTTC.

This clonotype appeared a few times. The CDR3 here is CASSQRAPQSYNTEAFF. The CDR3 DNA reads as TGTGCCAGCTCACAGCGAGCCCCCCAGTCCTATAACACTGAAGCTTTCTTT. The chain is built from TRBV18 and TRBJ1-1; D not certain. The germline V gene has CDR1 KGHSH and CDR2 LQKENI. V was trimmed by 4 bases and J by 2 bases, leaving 20 bases between them. The CDR3 is 17 residues long.

The V gene is TRBV5-1, the J gene TRBJ2-3; D is tentatively TRBD1 or TRBD2 (5 bases each). Deletions cut 0 bases from V and 6 bases from J, with 23 bases between. The CDR3 is made up of 18 amino acids. Germline V gene data show CDR1 as SGHRS and CDR2 as YFSETQ. The DNA of the CDR3 is TGCGCCAGCAGCTTGGCCCTCGTTGGGGGAGTAAAGAGGGATACGCAGTATTTT. It is translated as CASSLALVGGVKRDTQYF.

The rearrangement links TRBV9 to TRBJ1-5, with D possibly TRBD1 on 5 matching bases. V lost 2 bases and J 3 bases, leaving 9 bases between the germline ends. The CDR3 is made up of 14 amino acids. Germline V lookup: CDR1 SGDLS, CDR2 YYNGEE. The CDR3 coding sequence is TGTGCCAGCAGCGTGGGGGATTTCAATCAGCCCCAGCATTTT. It is translated as CASSVGDFNQPQHF.

The V gene is TRBV20-1, the J gene TRBJ1-5, with D tentatively TRBD1 (5 bases). The CDR3 covers 11 residues. Trimming shortened V by 5 bases and J by 6 bases, and 8 bases separated the two germline ends. Germline-derived CDR1 and CDR2 are DFQATT and SNEGSKA (reference sequence). CDR3 in amino acids: CSAGAAQPQHF. In nucleotides, the CDR3 is TGCAGTGCTGGGGCGGCTCAGCCCCAGCATTTT.

The chain carries TRBV28 and TRBJ2-1; D gene uncertain. The germline V gene encodes CDR1 MDHEN and CDR2 SYDVKM. V gave up 2 bases and J gave up 9 bases, with 17 bases separating them. The CDR3 runs to 15 residues. CDR3 coding DNA: TGTGCCAGCAGTTTACAAGCGCTACCTGCCACTGAGCAGTTCTTC. Amino acids: CASSLQALPATEQFF.

This sequence joins TRBV19 and TRBJ1-5; D is unclear. CDR3 length equals 12 residues. In germline, CDR1 is LNHDA, CDR2 SQIVND (reference sequence). V was trimmed by 11 bases and J by 3 bases, leaving 11 bases between them. This CDR3 is CACRQINQPQHF. The CDR3 region has the DNA TGTGCCTGTCGGCAGATCAATCAGCCCCAGCATTTT.

CDR3 residues: CASSALAGAYNEQFF. The CDR3 coding sequence is TGTGCCAGCAGCGCCCTAGCGGGGGCCTACAATGAGCAGTTCTTC. The chain is built from TRBV11-2 and TRBJ2-1; 10 bases are shared with TRBD2. This CDR3 spans 15 amino acids. The germline V gene encodes CDR1 SGHAT and CDR2 FQNNGV. The J segment lost 2 bases and the V segment lost 5 bases, leaving 3 bases of the junction unmatched.

CDR3 nucleotide sequence: TGTGCCAGCAGCTCCCTGACGTGGGGCTATAAAGAGACCCAGTACTTC. Translation gives CASSSLTWGYKETQYF. J is TRBJ2-5 and V is TRBV7-2; possibly TRBD1 for D (5 bases). This CDR3 region has 16 residues. Germline CDR1 reads SGHTA; CDR2 reads FQGNSA. Trimming took off 4 bases at V and 3 bases at J, with 18 bases between the two ends. Looking up the rest from reference TRBV7-2 and TRBJ2-5 gives the full variable domain: GAGVSQSPSNKVTEKGKDVELRCDPISGHTALYWYRQSLGQGLEFLIYFQGNSAPDKSGLPSDRFSAERTGGSVSTLTIQRTQQEDSAVYLCASSSLTWGYKETQYFGPGTRLLVL.